A selection of T cell receptor beta chains follows, all from one sample in a study of T cell responses to AZD1222 COVID-19 vaccine. The assay was immunoSEQ multiplex PCR, and TCRdb's table has in-frame clones only and misses some. The sample lists some 84,000 clones, roughly 89% occurring once. The starting material was peripheral blood, obtained 28 days after the second AZD1222 dose. Receptor source: an adult who received the AZD1222 COVID-19 vaccine. Both conserved end residues are part of each CDR3. Fields, in order: V gene, J gene, clone size, D gene, CDR3 DNA, CDR3 protein. The D gene is left open where the match is weak. Size is stated for part of the rows, as once, few or many counts, or as a class when the clone is expanded.

>TRBV7-9|TRBJ2-1|.|TRBD2
TGTGCCAGCAGCTCCGGACTAGTTTGGAATGAGCAGTTCTTC
CASSSGLVWNEQFF
>TRBV18|TRBJ1-2|.|TRBD1
TGTGCCAGCTCACCAGGGAACAGGGGAAACTATGGCTACACCTTC
CASSPGNRGNYGYTF
>TRBV4-3|TRBJ1-1|once|.
TGCGCCAGCAGCCAAGAGGGGGTCACTGAAGCTTTCTTT
CASSQEGVTEAFF
>TRBV28|TRBJ1-5|.|.
TGTGCCAGCGTGCAGGGCAATCAGCCCCAGCATTTT
CASVQGNQPQHF
>TRBV28|TRBJ2-1|.|TRBD1
TGTGCCAGCAGTGGTCCCGGACAGGGGGTTAATGAGCAGTTCTTC
CASSGPGQGVNEQFF
>TRBV4-3|TRBJ2-5|.|.
TGCGCCAGCAGCCAAGAAGAAGGGGGGCACGGGACCCAGTACTTC
CASSQEEGGHGTQYF
>TRBV2|TRBJ1-1|.|TRBD1
TGTGCCAGCACCCGGACAGGTCCCACTGAAGCTTTCTTT
CASTRTGPTEAFF
>TRBV6-5|TRBJ1-5|.|.
TGTGCCAGCAGGAACGTGGGGGGCAATCAGCCCCAGCATTTT
CASRNVGGNQPQHF
>TRBV5-4|TRBJ2-3|.|TRBD1
TGTGCCAGCAGCACCCGGACAGGGGGTAGCACAGATACGCAGTATTTT
CASSTRTGGSTDTQYF
>TRBV6-5|TRBJ2-7|.|TRBD2
TGTGCCAGCACCCAACAAATGGGAGGGGTTGAGCAGTACTTC
CASTQQMGGVEQYF
>TRBV10-3|TRBJ1-2|once|.
TGTGCCATCAGTGAGTCCGGGACAACGTATGGCTACACCTTC
CAISESGTTYGYTF
>TRBV11-2|TRBJ1-4|.|.
TGTGCCAGCAGCCCGATATCGGCAACTAATGAAAAACTGTTTTTT
CASSPISATNEKLFF
>TRBV9|TRBJ2-6|.|TRBD1
TGTGCCAGCAGCGCAGGGGACAGGGGAAGGGGTAACTCTGGGGCCAACGTCCTGACTTTC
CASSAGDRGRGNSGANVLTF
>TRBV5-1|TRBJ2-7|.|.
TGCGCCAGCAGCTTGGTTGCGGGGACCACCTCCTACGAGCAGTACTTC
CASSLVAGTTSYEQYF
>TRBV2|TRBJ2-2|.|.
TGTGCCAGCAGTGGGGACACCGGGGAGCTGTTTTTT
CASSGDTGELFF
>TRBV5-1|TRBJ1-5|.|TRBD1
TGCGCCAGCAGCCCCGGGACAGGGATGGGTCAGCCCCAGCATTTT
CASSPGTGMGQPQHF
>TRBV9|TRBJ2-3|once|TRBD2
TGTGCCAGCAGCGTTTCACTAGCGGGGGAAGATACGCAGTATTTT
CASSVSLAGEDTQYF
>TRBV5-1|TRBJ1-3|.|.
TGCGCCAGCAGAGTCGACAGGGGAAACACCATATATTTT
CASRVDRGNTIYF
>TRBV4-1|TRBJ2-2|.|TRBD2
TGCGCCAGCAGCCAAAGACTAGCGGCTAACACCGGGGAGCTGTTTTTT
CASSQRLAANTGELFF
>TRBV7-2|TRBJ2-5|.|.
TGTGCCAGCAGCCCCCGCGGGGCCAGGGAGACCCAGTACTTC
CASSPRGARETQYF
>TRBV9|TRBJ2-7|.|TRBD2
TGTGCCAGCAGCGGCGGGGGGGCAGGTAGGGAGCAGTACTTC
CASSGGGAGREQYF
>TRBV5-1|TRBJ1-1|.|.
TGCGCCAGCGGCAATGAGGCCGCGGGAGGCACTGAAGCTTTCTTT
CASGNEAAGGTEAFF
>TRBV27|TRBJ1-5|.|TRBD1
TGTGCCACCCAAGACAGGGGCTATAGCAATCAGCCCCAGCATTTT
CATQDRGYSNQPQHF
>TRBV7-3|TRBJ1-2|once|.
TGTGCCAGCAGTTCAGGGGACTCTAACTATGGCTACACCTTC
CASSSGDSNYGYTF
>TRBV24-1|TRBJ2-4|.|TRBD2
TGTGCCACCAGTGAGGGCGGGAGCATTCAGTACTTC
CATSEGGSIQYF
>TRBV5-1|TRBJ2-1|.|.
TGCGCCAGCAGTCATACGGACAGTGTTTACAATGAGCAGTTCTTC
CASSHTDSVYNEQFF
>TRBV9|TRBJ1-3|once|.
TGTGCCAGCAGCGTGCGGGATTGGGACACCATATATTTT
CASSVRDWDTIYF
>TRBV27|TRBJ1-2|.|.
TGTGCCAGCAGTTTATCGGGGCGGTATGGCTACACCTTC
CASSLSGRYGYTF
>TRBV6-5|TRBJ1-2|.|TRBD1
TGTGCCAGTTCACAGGGGGCCGGTGGCTACACCTTC
CASSQGAGGYTF
>TRBV13|TRBJ2-4|few|.
TGTGCCAGCAGCCCGGGTGAATACATTCAGTACTTC
CASSPGEYIQYF
>TRBV11-3|TRBJ2-3|.|.
TGTGCCAGCAGCTTAGGGTCGGGAACAGATACGCAGTATTTT
CASSLGSGTDTQYF
>TRBV18|TRBJ1-5|once|.
TGTGCCAGCTCACCACAGGGGACTAGCAATCAGCCCCAGCATTTT
CASSPQGTSNQPQHF
>TRBV27|TRBJ2-6|.|TRBD1
TGTGCCAGCAGTGGGGGACAGGGGGCGTCTGGGGCCAACGTCCTGACTTTC
CASSGGQGASGANVLTF
>TRBV9|TRBJ2-5|once|.
TGTGCCAGCAGCCCGTGGGGCCAAGAGACCCAGTACTTC
CASSPWGQETQYF
>TRBV7-8|TRBJ1-2|.|TRBD1
TGTGCCAGCAGCTTAGGGGCAGGGGGCCAATATTATGGCTACACCTTC
CASSLGAGGQYYGYTF
>TRBV13|TRBJ1-2|.|TRBD1
TGTGCCAGCAGCCATAGTATTAGTACGACAGGGGGTCGCGGCTACACCTTC
CASSHSISTTGGRGYTF
>TRBV5-1|TRBJ1-4|.|.
TGCGCCAGCAGCAAGGACAATAATGAAAAACTGTTTTTT
CASSKDNNEKLFF
>TRBV7-2|TRBJ2-7|once|TRBD1
TGTGCCAGCAGCAAAGGGGGCGGCGTGAGCTCCTACGAGCAGTACTTC
CASSKGGGVSSYEQYF
>TRBV4-3|TRBJ1-1|.|.
TGCGCCAGCAGCCAAGATATCGGGGCCAGGTCGTACACTGAAGCTTTCTTT
CASSQDIGARSYTEAFF
>TRBV7-2|TRBJ1-3|.|.
TGTGCCAGCAGCTTAGACCCCCCAGGGACAAGCTCTGGAAACACCATATATTTT
CASSLDPPGTSSGNTIYF
>TRBV25-1|TRBJ1-3|.|.
TGTGCCAGCAGTGAACCAGGCAGCTCTGGAAACACCATATATTTT
CASSEPGSSGNTIYF
>TRBV19|TRBJ1-2|.|TRBD1
TGTGTCTCCGGCAGGACAGGGGGCCCAAACTATGGCTACACCTTC
CVSGRTGGPNYGYTF
>TRBV15|TRBJ2-7|.|.
TGTGCCACCAGCAGAGCGCAGGCTGACTACGAGCAGTACTTC
CATSRAQADYEQYF
>TRBV7-2|TRBJ1-1|.|.
TGTGCCAGCAGCTTATGGGGATCTCCTGGGGCTTTCTTT
CASSLWGSPGAFF
>TRBV7-2|TRBJ1-3|.|.
TGTGCCAGCAGCTTAATGGCGGGGGGAGCCGGAAACACCATATATTTT
CASSLMAGGAGNTIYF
>TRBV5-4|TRBJ1-6|.|.
TGTGCCAGCAGCTTGACAGGGTATGATTCACCCCTCCACTTT
CASSLTGYDSPLHF
>TRBV3-1/TRBV3-2|TRBJ2-7|once|.
TGTGCCAGCAGCCAAGCGGGGGTTCGGGGAGAGCAGTACTTC
CASSQAGVRGEQYF
>TRBV12-3/TRBV12-4|TRBJ1-1|.|.
TGTGCCAGCAGCTACAAGGGTGGCACTGAAGCTTTCTTT
CASSYKGGTEAFF
>TRBV11-3|TRBJ1-1|.|TRBD1
TGTGCCAGCAGCTTTAGAGGGGGCCGGGACACTGAAGCTTTCTTT
CASSFRGGRDTEAFF
>TRBV7-8|TRBJ2-7|.|.
TGTGCCAGCAGGTCGGCCGGGGCCCACGAGCAGTACTTC
CASRSAGAHEQYF
>TRBV18|TRBJ1-5|.|TRBD1
TGTGCCAGCTCCCCGGGACAGGGGTCGGTTCAGCCCCAGCATTTT
CASSPGQGSVQPQHF
>TRBV5-6|TRBJ1-2|.|.
TGTGCCAGCAGCCCGGACCCAACTAACTATGGCTACACCTTC
CASSPDPTNYGYTF
>TRBV9|TRBJ1-3|few|.
TGTGCCAGCAGCGCCCGTTGGGGGGACACGAGGGAGTCTGGAAACACCATATATTTT
CASSARWGDTRESGNTIYF
>TRBV29-1|TRBJ2-3|.|TRBD2
TGCAGCGTTGAAAGCGGGGGGGCCGGTCGCACAGATACGCAGTATTTT
CSVESGGAGRTDTQYF
>TRBV21-1|TRBJ2-2|.|.
TGTGCCAGCAGTCACCTCGGGTGCTCGTCAACACCCGGGGAGCTGTTTTTT
CASSHLGCSSTPGELFF
>TRBV6-2/TRBV6-3|TRBJ2-2|.|.
TGTGCCAGCAGTTACGGACGGATGGAGCTGTTTTTT
CASSYGRMELFF
>TRBV5-3|TRBJ1-2|once|.
TGTGCCAGAAGATCGGGGTCCGGGCACTATGGCTACACCTTC
CARRSGSGHYGYTF
>TRBV7-2|TRBJ2-7|.|TRBD2
TGTGCCAGCAGCTCGGCCTACGGGGGGGTCGAGCAGTACTTC
CASSSAYGGVEQYF
>TRBV5-1|TRBJ2-5|.|TRBD2
TGCGCCCGCCGCGGGGGCGGGGGGTCCCAAGAGACCCAGTACTTC
CARRGGGGSQETQYF
>TRBV27|TRBJ1-3|.|.
TGTGCCAGCAGTTTATCCGGGTCTGGAAACACCATATATTTT
CASSLSGSGNTIYF